Following are 23 T cell receptor beta chains from one sample sequenced in a study of cytomegalovirus exposure and HLA in healthy donors. Amplification used 60 Vbeta primers and 13 Jbeta primers. The assay was immunoSEQ multiplex PCR, and TCRdb's table has in-frame clones only and misses some. The table shows roughly 100,000 clones, with 71% occurring only once. The specimen sequenced was PBMCs. These receptors were collected from a female donor in good health and CMV-seronegative.

This rearrangement joins TRBV6-5 to TRBJ1-6, with 7 bases fitting TRBD1. J gave up 7 bases and V 2 bases, and 8 bases lay outside the gene matches. Germline CDR1 MNHEY, CDR2 SVGAGI. The CDR3 spans 16 residues. DNA of the CDR3: TGTGCCAGCAGTTACGCGGACAGGCCCGCGAATTCACCCCTCCACTTT. It specifies CASSYADRPANSPLHF.

The chain has TRBV11-3 and TRBJ2-7, with a possible D match to TRBD2 (6 bases). In germline, CDR1 is SGHNT, CDR2 YENEEA. The CDR3 covers 18 residues. V shed 5 bases and J shed 1 base, with 24 bases lying between them. CDR3 loop: CASSPGGPGMKGSYEQYF. The CDR3 DNA is TGTGCCAGCAGCCCCGGAGGGCCAGGGATGAAAGGGTCCTACGAGCAGTACTTC.

The chain recombines TRBV15 with TRBJ2-4; possible D gene TRBD2, 6 bases. Germline loops: CDR1 LNHNV, CDR2 YYDKDF (reference sequence). Deletions cut 0 bases from V and 1 base from J, with 16 bases between. The CDR3 is made up of 18 amino acids. CDR3 sequence reads: CATSRDGASAGAKNIQYF. CDR3 sequence (DNA): TGTGCCACCAGCAGAGATGGGGCTAGCGCTGGGGCCAAAAACATTCAGTACTTC.

The rearrangement uses TRBV7-3 and TRBJ2-1, with a weak D call TRBD2 (5 bases). The V gene lost 3 bases and the J gene lost 10 bases, with 13 bases spanning the gap. Germline V gene sequence: CDR1 SGHTA, CDR2 FQGTGA. The CDR3 is 13 amino acids. This CDR3 reads CASSFEPRGEQFF. The CDR3 DNA reads TGTGCCAGCAGCTTCGAGCCGCGCGGGGAGCAGTTCTTC.

The chain recombines TRBV2 with TRBJ2-2; D is unclear. Looked up from germline, CDR1 is SNHLY and CDR2 is FYNNEI. The CDR3 has 14 amino acids. V lost 5 bases to trimming and J lost 7 bases, with 14 bases between them. The chain's CDR3 is CASSSTESGGELFF. CDR3 bases: TGTGCCAGCAGTTCGACGGAGTCGGGCGGGGAGCTGTTTTTT.

The chain is built from TRBV29-1 and TRBJ2-7; 8 positions match TRBD1. Germline values: CDR1 SQVTM, CDR2 ANQGSEA. Trimming took 5 bases from V and 2 from J; bases not matched to a gene: 2. The CDR3 has 12 residues. DNA of the CDR3: TGCAGCGTTTCACAGGGGGCCTACGAGCAGTACTTC. It encodes CSVSQGAYEQYF.

The CDR3 sequence is CASSSVAGGETQYF. Here the CDR3 DNA reads TGTGCCAGCAGCTCCGTAGCGGGAGGGGAGACCCAGTACTTC. V usage is TRBV5-4 and J usage is TRBJ2-5; TRBD2 aligns across 11 bases. The trim removed 3 bases at V and 5 bases at J, leaving 3 bases unmatched. The CDR3 contains 14 residues. CDR1 and CDR2 (germline): SGHNT, YYREEE (reference sequence).

The V gene is TRBV5-4, the J gene TRBJ2-1; 7 bases fit TRBD2. V lost 2 bases, J lost 4 bases, and 6 bases stayed unmatched. Germline CDR1 reads SGHNT; CDR2 reads YYREEE (reference sequence). The CDR3 is 15 amino acids. As DNA, the CDR3 is TGTGCCAGCAGCTTTGGCCTAGCGGTATACAATGAGCAGTTCTTC. It codes for CASSFGLAVYNEQFF.

The rearrangement uses TRBV30 and TRBJ2-5; TRBD2 matches at 12 bases. V dropped 8 bases and J dropped 4; count of bases not matched to a gene: 5. CDR1 GTSNPN and CDR2 SVGIG come from the germline V gene (reference sequence). CDR3 length: 13 amino acids. CDR3 loop: CAQRLAGVETQYF. The CDR3 region has the DNA TGTGCCCAAAGACTAGCGGGAGTAGAGACCCAGTACTTC.

The rearrangement uses TRBV25-1 and TRBJ1-2, with TRBD1 identical over 10 bases. Germline-derived CDR1 and CDR2 are MGHDK and SYGVNS. V was clipped by 1 base and J by 6 bases; unmatched bases: 8. The CDR3 totals 16 residues. The CDR3 sequence is CASSELGWGQGNGYTF. The CDR3 DNA sequence: TGTGCCAGCAGTGAATTGGGGTGGGGACAGGGGAATGGCTACACCTTC.

This clone has a handful of counts. This chain connects TRBV5-5 to TRBJ2-2; the match to TRBD1 covers 10 bases. The junction had 2 bases not matched to a gene; V was cut back by 3 bases and J by 0 bases. CDR1 is SGHKS and CDR2 is YYEKEE in the germline V gene (reference sequence). The CDR3 spans 16 residues. The CDR3: CASSWTGGSNTGELFF. CDR3 in DNA: TGTGCCAGCAGCTGGACAGGGGGTTCGAACACCGGGGAGCTGTTTTTT.

Points on this clone: The sample contains more than one DNA sequence encoding this CDR3. The genes are TRBV27 and TRBJ2-7; 11 bases are shared with TRBD2. The CDR3 covers 15 residues. CDR1 is MNHEY and CDR2 is SMNVEV in the germline V gene (reference sequence). With V trimmed by 6 bases and J by 7 bases, 11 bases remained unmatched. The CDR3 reads CASSSETSGVQEQYF. CDR3 bases: TGTGCCAGCAGCTCCGAGACTAGCGGGGTTCAGGAGCAGTACTTC.

CDR3 sequence (DNA): TGCGCCAGCAGCCCCTCTAGGACAGGCACCACAGATACGCAGTATTTT. It translates to CASSPSRTGTTDTQYF. This sequence joins TRBV5-1 and TRBJ2-3; 7 nucleotides align to TRBD1. The germline V gene has CDR1 SGHRS and CDR2 YFSETQ. The J segment lost 2 bases and the V segment lost 4 bases, leaving 10 bases of the junction unmatched. The CDR3 is 16 residues long.

The chain is built from TRBV5-4 and TRBJ1-4, with D possibly matching TRBD1 (5 bases). Trimming stripped 0 bases from V and 8 bases from J, with 17 bases between. The CDR3 runs to 16 residues. Germline lookup yields CDR1 SGHNT and CDR2 YYREEE (reference sequence). The chain's CDR3 is CASSLEVGQGEEKLFF. The CDR3 coding sequence is TGTGCCAGCAGCTTGGAAGTAGGGCAGGGCGAGGAAAAACTGTTTTTT.

The gene calls are TRBV28 and TRBJ1-5, with D possibly TRBD1 on 6 matching bases. CDR3 size: 16 residues. In germline, CDR1 is MDHEN, CDR2 SYDVKM. Trimming left V 3 bases short and J 2 bases short, with 14 bases between. The DNA of the CDR3 is TGTGCCAGCAGTTTTTTGTCGCCAGGGGGCAATCAGCCCCAGCATTTT. Encoded protein: CASSFLSPGGNQPQHF.

The chain has TRBV7-7 and TRBJ2-5, with D perhaps matching TRBD2 (6 bases). Trimming cost V 8 bases and J 5 bases, with 15 bases left between them. This CDR3 comprises 13 residues. CDR1 and CDR2 (germline): SSHAT, FNYEAQ (reference sequence). Here the CDR3 DNA reads TGTGCCAGCCGGGACTTAGCCCTTGAGACCCAGTACTTC. Its protein product is CASRDLALETQYF.

The CDR3 DNA sequence: TGTGCCAGCAGCTTAACTGTGGGCCGTTACACAGATACGCAGTATTTT. The encoded protein is CASSLTVGRYTDTQYF. V is TRBV7-8 and J is TRBJ2-3; D remains unclear. CDR1 and CDR2 (germline): SGHVS, FQNEAQ. With 2 bases removed from V and 2 bases from J, the gap between germline ends came to 14 bases. CDR3 length: 16 residues.

This chain uses TRBV18 with TRBJ2-1; D may be TRBD1 (5 bases). The CDR3 has 18 residues. The V gene's germline CDR1 is KGHSH and CDR2 LQKENI. V shed 0 bases and J shed 0 bases, with 15 bases lying between them. The CDR3 region has the DNA TGTGCCAGCTCACCACCATGGACAACCGCTAGCTCCTACAATGAGCAGTTCTTC. Amino acids: CASSPPWTTASSYNEQFF.

The rearrangement joins TRBV4-2 to TRBJ2-3, with TRBD2 matching 9 bases. J gave up 3 bases and V 0 bases, and 10 bases lay outside the gene matches. CDR1 LGHNA and CDR2 YNFKEQ come from the germline V gene. The CDR3 loop spans 18 amino acids. CDR3 in DNA: TGTGCCAGCAGCCAAGATAAGGGTACTAGCGGGTCGACAGATACGCAGTATTTT. It encodes CASSQDKGTSGSTDTQYF.

The chain has TRBV6-5 and TRBJ2-2, with D perhaps TRBD1 (5 bases). The CDR3 is 14 amino acids. CDR1 is MNHEY, CDR2 SVGAGI, per germline. With 7 bases removed from V and 5 bases from J, the gap between germline ends came to 14 bases. In DNA form, the CDR3 reads TGTGCCAGCAAACGACAGAGAAGGACCGGGGAGCTGTTTTTT. Protein sequence: CASKRQRRTGELFF.

As DNA, the CDR3 is TGCGCCAGCAGTCTGTCTAGCGGCCTATACAATGAGCAGTTCTTC. Encoded protein: CASSLSSGLYNEQFF. V usage is TRBV5-1 and J usage is TRBJ2-1; 7 bases are shared with TRBD2. CDR3 length equals 15 residues. J gave up 4 bases and V 5 bases, and 9 bases lay outside the gene matches. Germline-derived CDR1 and CDR2 are SGHRS and YFSETQ.

The CDR3 protein is CASSLRVGAGTDTQYF. CDR3 nucleotide sequence: TGTGCCAGCAGCTTGCGAGTGGGAGCTGGCACAGATACGCAGTATTTT. The chain employs TRBV5-5 and TRBJ2-3; tentatively, D is TRBD2 (5 bases). V lost 1 base and J 1 base, leaving 13 bases between the germline ends. The CDR3 is 16 amino acids. CDR1 is SGHKS and CDR2 is YYEKEE in the germline V gene (reference sequence).

Remarks on this clone: An end of the junction differs from the germline gene, which may be a read error. At the DNA level, this CDR3 is encoded by other sequences in the same sample as well. The V call is TRBV4-2, the J call TRBJ1-2, with TRBD1 identical over 7 bases. The CDR3 is 17 residues long. Germline V CDR1 and CDR2: LGHNA, YNFKEQ. The CDR3 loop is CASSQETTGSKDYGYTF. In DNA, the CDR3 is TGTGCTAGCAGCCAAGAGACGACAGGGAGTAAAGACTATGGCTACACCTTC.